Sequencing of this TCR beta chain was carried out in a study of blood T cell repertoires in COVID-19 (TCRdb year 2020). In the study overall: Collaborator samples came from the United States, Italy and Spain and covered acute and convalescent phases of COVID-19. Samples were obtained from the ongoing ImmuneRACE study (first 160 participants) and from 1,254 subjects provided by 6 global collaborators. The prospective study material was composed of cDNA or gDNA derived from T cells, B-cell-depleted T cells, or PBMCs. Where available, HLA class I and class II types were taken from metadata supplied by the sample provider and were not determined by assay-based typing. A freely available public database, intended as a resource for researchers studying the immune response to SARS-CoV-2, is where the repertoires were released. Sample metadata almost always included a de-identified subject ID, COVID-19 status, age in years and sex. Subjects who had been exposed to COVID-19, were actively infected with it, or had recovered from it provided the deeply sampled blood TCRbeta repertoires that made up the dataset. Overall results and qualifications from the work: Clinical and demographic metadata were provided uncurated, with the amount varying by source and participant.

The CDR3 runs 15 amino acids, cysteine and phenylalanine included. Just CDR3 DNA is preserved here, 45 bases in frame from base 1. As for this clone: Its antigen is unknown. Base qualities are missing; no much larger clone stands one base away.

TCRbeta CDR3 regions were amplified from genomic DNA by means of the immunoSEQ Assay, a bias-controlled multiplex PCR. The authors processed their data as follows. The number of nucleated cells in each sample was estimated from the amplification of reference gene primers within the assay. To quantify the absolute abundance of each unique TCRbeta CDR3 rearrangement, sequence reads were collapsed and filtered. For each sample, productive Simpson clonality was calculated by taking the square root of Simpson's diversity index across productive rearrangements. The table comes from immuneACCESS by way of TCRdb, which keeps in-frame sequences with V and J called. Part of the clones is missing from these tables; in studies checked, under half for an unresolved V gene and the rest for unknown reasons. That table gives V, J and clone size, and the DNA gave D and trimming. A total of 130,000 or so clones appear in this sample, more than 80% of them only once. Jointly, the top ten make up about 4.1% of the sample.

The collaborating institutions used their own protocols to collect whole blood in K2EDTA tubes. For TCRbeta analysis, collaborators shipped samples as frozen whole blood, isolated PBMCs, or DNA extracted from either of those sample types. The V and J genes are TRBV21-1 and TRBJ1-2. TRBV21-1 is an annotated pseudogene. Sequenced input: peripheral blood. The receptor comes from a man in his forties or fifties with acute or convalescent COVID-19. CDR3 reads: CASSKVRTGSYGYTF. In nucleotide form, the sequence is TGTGCCAGCAGCAAAGTAAGGACGGGGAGCTATGGCTACACCTTC.